This T cell receptor beta chain came from a study of blood T cell repertoires in COVID-19. Looking at the study overall: Samples of COVID-19 (acute and convalescent) were obtained from the United States, Italy and Spain.

Profiled with immunoSEQ multiplex PCR; TCRdb holds only in-frame clones, not every one. The repertoire includes 270,000 or so clones, 86% of them detected once, and roughly 2.6% sits in the top ten. With V trimmed by 4 bases and J by 5 bases, 12 bases remained unmatched. The CDR3 is 17 amino acids. Germline V lookup: CDR1 MGHRA, CDR2 YSYEKL. Assignments of participants to cohorts depended upon their own reported clinical history. Cohort 3 donors were reported recovered after two negative PCRs, clearance, or symptom resolution. The sequenced sample was PBMCs or T cells enriched from blood (not recorded which). This chain connects TRBV4-1 to TRBJ2-2, with 8 bases that match TRBD2. This sequence originates from a woman between 18 and 30 years old who had recovered from COVID-19. The CDR3 sequence is CASSPGLARKGTGELFF. The CDR3 coding sequence is TGCGCCAGCAGCCCTGGACTAGCTCGAAAGGGGACCGGGGAGCTGTTTTTT.